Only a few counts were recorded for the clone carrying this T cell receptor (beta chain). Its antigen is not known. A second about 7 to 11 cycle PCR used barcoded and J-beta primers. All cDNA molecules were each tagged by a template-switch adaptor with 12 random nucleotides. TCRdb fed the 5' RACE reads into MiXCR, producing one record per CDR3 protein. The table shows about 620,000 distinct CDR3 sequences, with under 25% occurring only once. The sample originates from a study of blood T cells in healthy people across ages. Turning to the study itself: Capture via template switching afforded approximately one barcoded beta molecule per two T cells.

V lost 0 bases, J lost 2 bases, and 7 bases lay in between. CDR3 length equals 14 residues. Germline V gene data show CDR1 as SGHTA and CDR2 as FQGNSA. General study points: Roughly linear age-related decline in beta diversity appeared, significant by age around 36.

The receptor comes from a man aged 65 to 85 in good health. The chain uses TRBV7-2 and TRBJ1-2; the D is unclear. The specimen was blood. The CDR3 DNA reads TGTGCCAGCAGCTTAGCGGGTTTCAACTATGGCTACACCTTC. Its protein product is CASSLAGFNYGYTF.